This T cell receptor beta chain appears in the sequencing data of a study of cytomegalovirus exposure and HLA in healthy donors. As for the study in general: Unique TCRs from HLA-typed donors, 65 million to 85 million of them, were held in an early data release.

Germline CDR1 and CDR2: LNHNV and YYDKDF (reference sequence). Trimming took 0 bases from V and 5 from J, leaving 18 bases between them. The CDR3 has 17 amino acids. To note about this clone: Antigen: not known.

The primer mix had 60 Vbeta and 13 Jbeta primers. Produced via immunoSEQ multiplex PCR; TCRdb's table is partial and in-frame only. The sample lists approximately 190,000 clones; almost 70% were seen once. Study results and caveats: Most TCRs appeared rarely, but some public TCRs recurred in many donors.

The V and J genes are TRBV15 and TRBJ2-3; D perhaps matches TRBD2 (7 bases). The source material was PBMCs. This TCR came from a man aged 40-50 years in good health and CMV-seropositive. The CDR3 region has the DNA TGTGCCACCAGCAGAGATAGAGGGGGAGGGGTCGGAGATACGCAGTATTTT. It translates to CATSRDRGGGVGDTQYF. Complete variable domain (other parts from reference TRBV15 and TRBJ2-3): DAMVIQNPRYQVTQFGKPVTLSCSQTLNHNVMYWYQQKSSQAPKLLFHYYDKDFNNEADTPDNFQSRRPNTSFCFLDIRSPGLGDTAMYLCATSRDRGGGVGDTQYFGPGTRLTVL.